The 23 T cell receptor delta chains presented below share a single source sample, sequenced in a study of γδ T cells in repeated Plasmodium falciparum infection. TCRdb applied CATT to the multiplex PCR reads for clone calling. The table includes roughly 48,000 delta-chain clones, 1.6% detected once. Flow sorting of PBMC yielded separate Vgamma9/Vdelta2+ and Vdelta2-negative gammadelta T cell populations for bulk repertoire analysis. The sequenced material came from gamma-delta T cells from blood. These TCRs come from a pool of human donors (malaria-infected and uninfected, not separated).

Remarks on this clone: TCRdb attributes to this sequence the protein of a much larger clone, which differs from the DNA translation at residue 6; a read error is likely, and the protein displayed is translated from the DNA. The chain links TRDV1 to TRDJ1; TRDD3 matches 12 bases. Germline matching of the DNA provided the J gene here, since TCRdb leaves it blank. V shed 1 base, J shed 0 bases, and the junction held 9 bases outside the gene matches. Germline V lookup: CDR1 TSWWSYY, CDR2 QGS. This CDR3 is built from 19 residues. This chain's CDR3 is CALGEPWGIRHRHTDKLIF. In DNA, the CDR3 is TGTGCTCTTGGGGAACCCTGGGGGATACGCCATCGACACACCGATAAACTCATCTTT.

Comment on this clone: Translating this DNA gives a protein that differs at residue 14 from the TCRdb one, which belongs to a much larger clone; a read error is likely, and the protein shown is this translation. The sample holds other DNA sequences that translate to the same CDR3. The rearrangement uses TRDV1 and TRDJ1; the match to TRDD3 covers 11 bases. The CDR3 contains 19 residues. CDR1 and CDR2 from the germline V gene are TSWWSYY and QGS. The CDR3 DNA is TGTGCTCTTGGGGGATTCGATAACTACGTACTGGGGGATAGCGATAAACTCATCTTC. This gives the protein CALGGFDNYVLGDSDKLIF.

On this clone: TCRdb records a much larger clone's protein for this DNA, with a difference at residue 11 that likely arises from a read error; the protein given is the translation of the DNA. V gene TRDV1 combines with J gene TRDJ1; D is ambiguous. TCRdb supplies no J gene; here it was assigned by aligning the nucleotide sequence to germline. This CDR3 spans 21 amino acids. Per germline, CDR1 TSWWSYY and CDR2 QGS. Trimming pared 4 bases from V and 0 bases from J, leaving 30 bases between. Here the CDR3 DNA reads TGTGCTCTTGGGGTCCTGGCCTCGATCCCTGCCCCGGTCGTTTACACCGATAAACTCATCTTT. Translating it yields CALGVLASIPAPVVYTDKLIF.

This clone was seen a few times. The protein held in TCRdb is that of a much larger clone and does not match this DNA's translation at residue 9, likely because of a read error; the protein shown is translated from the DNA. Other DNA sequences from this sample encode an identical CDR3 as well. The rearrangement links TRDV1 to TRDJ1; D gene uncertain. TCRdb is silent on the J gene; assignment here came from matching the DNA to germline. The CDR3 runs to 20 residues. Germline CDR1 TSWWSYY, CDR2 QGS. V was shortened by 3 bases and J by 0 bases, with 26 bases between the two germline ends. The CDR3 DNA sequence: TGTGCTCTTGGGGATCACACAATCTTACCTCGCGCAACGAACACCGATAAACTCATCTTT. Its protein product is CALGDHTILPRATNTDKLIF.

As for this clone: This DNA's translation and the protein TCRdb lists, from a much larger clone, do not match at residue 13, likely due to a read error; the protein shown is translated from the DNA. The V call is TRDV1, the J call TRDJ1; TRDD2 matches at 8 bases. TCRdb does not report a J gene; here it was assigned by matching the DNA to germline references. The V and J ends lost 5 bases and 1 base, in that order; junction bases with no gene match: 18. This CDR3 spans 19 amino acids. Looked up from germline, CDR1 is TSWWSYY and CDR2 is QGS. CDR3 bases: TGTGCTCTTGGGATAGACTTCCTACTCCGACTTACTACCACCGATAAACTCATCTTT. This translates into CALGIDFLLRLTTTDKLIF.

Notes on this clone: This could be a read error, since a much larger clone is one nucleotide away. V usage is TRDV2 and J usage is TRDJ1, with TRDD3 as a possible D gene (5 bases). The CDR3 spans 17 residues. Germline assignment: CDR1 GEAIGNYY and CDR2 EKD. Trimming left V 3 bases short and J 11 bases short, with 30 bases between. CDR3 residues: CACDPAGGAVRSLDLIF. Here the CDR3 DNA reads TGTGCCTGTGACCCCGCCGGGGGGGCAGTTCGTTCCCTAGACCTCATCTTT.

The table lists this clone with a few counts. A much larger clone differs by one base, so this may be a read error. The V gene call is TRDV1, and the J gene call is absent; TRDD3, the D gene given by the table, was not confirmed from the DNA. The CDR3 loop spans 19 amino acids. Germline CDR1 is TSWWSYY and CDR2 is QGS. The CDR3 is CALGEPTSFQLGDVDKLTF. DNA of the CDR3: TGTGCTCTTGGGGAACCTACTTCCTTCCAACTGGGGGATGTCGATAAACTCACCTTT.

As to this clone: The protein given by TCRdb reflects a much larger clone and differs at residue 7 from this DNA's translation, likely from a read error; the protein shown is the DNA's translation. V and J are TRDV1 and TRDJ1; 13 bases are a match to TRDD3. Since TCRdb gives no J gene, matching the DNA to germline was used here to assign it. CDR3 length equals 27 residues. Germline loops: CDR1 TSWWSYY, CDR2 QGS. The CDR3 reads CALGEPTTIPRLKDWGIRGRYTDKLIF. The CDR3 coding sequence is TGTGCTCTTGGCGAACCGACTACCATTCCCCGACTCAAGGACTGGGGGATACGCGGGAGGTACACCGATAAACTCATCTTT.

Notes on this clone: TCRdb lists the protein of a much larger clone for this DNA, which differs at residue 10, so this is likely a read error; the protein given here is translated from the DNA itself. J is TRDJ3 and V is TRDV2; 9 nucleotides line up with TRDD3. TCRdb leaves out the J gene; it was filled in here by matching the DNA to germline. V shed 2 bases and J 0 bases; nucleotides not matched to a gene: 16. Germline CDR1 reads GEAIGNYY; CDR2 reads EKD. The CDR3 loop spans 22 amino acids. CDR3 in DNA: TGTGCCTGTGACAATCCTACTGGGGGACTTGGGCCAGGCTCCTGGGACACCCGACAGATGTTTTTC. Translated, it gives CACDNPTGGLGPGSWDTRQMFF.

This clone has a count of ten or more. A far larger clone is one nucleotide away, so this likely arose from a read error. This same CDR3 is encoded by further DNA sequences in the sample. The V and J genes are TRDV1 and TRDJ1; 13 nucleotides line up with TRDD3. Assignment of the J gene here rests on matching the DNA to germline, because TCRdb gives none. V gave up 9 bases and J gave up 5 bases; unmatched junction bases: 21. The CDR3 runs 19 residues. CDR1 is TSWWSYY, CDR2 QGS, per germline. CDR3 DNA: TGTGCTCTCAATCACAAGGCAAACTGGGGGATACGGCCCACTGATAAACTCATCTTT. Protein sequence: CALNHKANWGIRPTDKLIF.

Comments on this clone: A far larger clone is just one base off, so this is likely a read error. Other DNA variants within this sample encode the same CDR3. The V gene is given as TRDV1, and no J gene call is available; the table's D call TRDD3 went unverified against the DNA. Germline V gene lookup returns CDR1 TSWWSYY and CDR2 QGS. The CDR3 is made up of 19 amino acids. CDR3 sequence reads: CALGVNFFLWPRETDKLIF. The DNA for the CDR3 is TGTGCTCTTGGGGTAAACTTTTTTCTATGGCCCCGAGAGACCGATAAGCTCATCTTT.

Remarks on this clone: The protein that TCRdb holds for this DNA derives from a much larger clone and differs from the translated DNA at residue 14, which likely indicates a read error; the protein shown here is translated from the DNA. This chain uses TRDV1 with TRDJ2; D is possibly TRDD3 (6 bases). The J gene comes from matching the DNA to germline here; TCRdb lacks it. Germline CDR1 TSWWSYY, CDR2 QGS. This CDR3 spans 17 amino acids. As DNA, the CDR3 is TGTGCTCTTGGGGAATTTGATTGGGGGTCCTTGTCAGCAAAACTCTTCTTT. It codes for CALGEFDWGSLSAKLFF.

This clone was counted ten times or more. The chain carries TRDV1 and TRDJ1, with a weak D call TRDD2 (5 bases). CDR3 length: 17 residues. V lost 1 base to trimming and J lost 0 bases, with 15 bases between them. Germline CDR1 TSWWSYY, CDR2 QGS. CDR3 loop: CALGEPPLLPDTDKLIF. Written as DNA, the CDR3 is TGTGCTCTTGGGGAACCGCCCCTTCTACCTGACACCGATAAACTCATCTTT.

There are a few counts of this clone. TCRdb attributes to this sequence the protein of a much larger clone, which differs from the DNA translation at residue 3; a read error is likely, and the protein displayed is translated from the DNA. The chain links TRDV1 to TRDJ1; 11 bases fit TRDD3. The J gene was missing in TCRdb and was found by matching the end of the DNA to germline. The CDR3 consists of 22 residues. Germline CDR1 TSWWSYY, CDR2 QGS. J was trimmed by 1 base and V by 10 bases; bases with no gene match: 29. This CDR3 is CAHGLVHSGKGWGILITDKLIF. The CDR3 coding sequence is TGTGCTCATGGTCTTGTTCATAGTGGAAAGGGCTGGGGGATACTGATCACCGATAAACTCATCTTT.

Note on this clone: This sequence is one base from a far larger clone and is likely a read error. The same CDR3 can be traced to other DNA sequences in this sample. The V call is TRDV3, the J call TRDJ1, with TRDD3 identical over 8 bases. The CDR3 runs 19 residues. Germline V gene sequence: CDR1 TVYSNPD, CDR2 GDNSRS (reference sequence). Germline trimming cut 2 bases from V and 2 bases from J; bases unmatched to any gene: 22. The CDR3 DNA is TGTGCCTTTCGCCTTCCCCTATGTACTGGGGGGTATCCGACCGATAAACTCATCTTT. It is translated as CAFRLPLCTGGYPTDKLIF.

Details on this clone: A far larger clone is one nucleotide away, so this likely arose from a read error. V gene TRDV1 combines with J gene TRDJ1, with a possible D match to TRDD3 (5 bases). The J gene is not listed in TCRdb, so it was assigned here from a DNA match to germline. This CDR3 spans 13 amino acids. From germline, CDR1 is TSWWSYY and CDR2 QGS. CDR3 bases: TGTGCCCTTGGGGAACTATCCCTAGACAAACTCATCTTT. Its translation: CALGELSLDKLIF.

About this clone: The TCRdb protein, from a much larger clone, departs from this DNA's translation at residue 10, likely by read error; the protein shown derives from the DNA. The chain joins TRDV1 to TRDJ1, with D possibly being TRDD2 (6 bases). Since TCRdb gives no J gene, matching the DNA to germline was used here to assign it. The V gene lost 3 bases and the J gene lost 6 bases, with 17 bases spanning the gap. Germline V lookup: CDR1 TSWWSYY, CDR2 QGS. The CDR3 is made up of 15 amino acids. The CDR3 sequence: CALGDTAFPSYKLIF. In nucleotides, the CDR3 is TGTGCTCTTGGGGACACGGCCTTCCCGTCTTATAAACTCATCTTT.

This clone was found many times. This DNA's translation and the protein TCRdb lists, from a much larger clone, do not match at residue 8, likely due to a read error; the protein shown is translated from the DNA. The CDR3 here is CALGVISVSKLIF. In nucleotides, the CDR3 is TGTGCTCTTGGGGTCATTTCCGTTAGTAAACTCATCTTT. The chain carries TRDV1 and TRDJ1; D call uncertain. CDR3 length: 13 amino acids. V lost 4 bases and J 7 bases, leaving 13 bases between the germline ends. Germline lookup yields CDR1 TSWWSYY and CDR2 QGS.

This clone has only a few counts. A far larger clone is only one base removed, so a read error is likely. The sample contains more than one DNA sequence encoding this CDR3. The V segment is TRDV1, and no J call was made; TRDD3 was called by the table and not checked on the DNA. This CDR3 is 19 amino acids long. Germline V lookup: CDR1 TSWWSYY, CDR2 QGS. CDR3 protein: CALGELRPARPLYTDKLIF. The CDR3 region has the DNA TGTGCTCTTGGGGAACTAAGACCAGCCCGACCCTTGTACACCGATAAGCTCATCTTT.

The chain couples TRDV1 to TRDJ1; 11 bases align to TRDD3. In the absence of a J gene in TCRdb, the DNA was matched to germline to assign it here. CDR1 is TSWWSYY and CDR2 is QGS in the germline V gene. This CDR3 has 18 amino acids. With V trimmed by 6 bases and J by 1 base, 13 bases remained unmatched. This chain's CDR3 is CALGTAALGDMFTDKLIF. CDR3 nucleotide sequence: TGTGCTCTTGGAACGGCTGCACTGGGGGATATGTTCACCGATAAACTCATCTTT.

This clone showed up many times. The chain has TRDV1 and TRDJ1; 9 bases map to TRDD3. Germline-derived CDR1 and CDR2 are TSWWSYY and QGS. Unmatched junction bases numbered 29, after V lost 0 bases and J lost 0 bases. There are 25 residues in the CDR3. The chain's CDR3 is CALGELGLVIKFEYTGGAYTDKLIF. CDR3 DNA sequence: TGTGCTCTTGGGGAACTAGGCCTGGTCATAAAGTTCGAATATACTGGGGGAGCGTACACCGATAAACTCATCTTT.

As for this clone: A far larger clone lies a single base away; this is likely a read error. This same CDR3 is encoded by further DNA sequences in the sample. The chain combines TRDV1 with TRDJ1; perhaps TRDD3 as D (5 bases). Since TCRdb gives no J gene, matching the DNA to germline was used here to assign it. The CDR3 is 19 residues long. V was cut by 9 bases and J by 0 bases, with 29 bases left in between. Germline CDR1 TSWWSYY, CDR2 QGS. The CDR3 region has the DNA TGTGCTCTCTCCCCCGGCGGGGGGCGCGATCCTTGGTACACCGATAAACTCATCTTT. Residues: CALSPGGGRDPWYTDKLIF.

This clone came up many times. The chain couples TRDV1 to TRDJ1; 13 positions match TRDD3. Germline V gene sequence: CDR1 TSWWSYY, CDR2 QGS. This CDR3 has 18 residues. V lost 0 bases, J lost 8 bases, and 12 bases stayed unmatched. The CDR3 DNA sequence: TGTGCTCTTGGGGAACTAGAGCCCATACTGGGGGATACGGTAAAACTCATCTTT. Protein sequence: CALGELEPILGDTVKLIF.